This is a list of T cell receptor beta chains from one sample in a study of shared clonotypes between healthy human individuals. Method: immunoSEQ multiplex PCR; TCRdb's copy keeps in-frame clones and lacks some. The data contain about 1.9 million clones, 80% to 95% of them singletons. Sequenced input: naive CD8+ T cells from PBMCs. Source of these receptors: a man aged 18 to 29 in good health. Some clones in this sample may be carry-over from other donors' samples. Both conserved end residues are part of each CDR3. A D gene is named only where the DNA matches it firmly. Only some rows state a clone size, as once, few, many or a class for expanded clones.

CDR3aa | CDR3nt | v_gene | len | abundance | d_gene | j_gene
CASSFLAQGLDTQYF | TGTGCCAGCAGTTTCTTAGCCCAAGGCTTGGATACGCAGTATTTT | TRBV28 | 15 | - | - | TRBJ2-3
CASSPILNQPQHF | TGTGCCAGCAGCCCAATCCTTAATCAGCCCCAGCATTTT | TRBV28 | 13 | - | - | TRBJ1-5
CASSSDWTGVETQYF | TGTGCCAGCAGCTCGGACTGGACGGGGGTAGAGACCCAGTACTTC | TRBV7-9 | 15 | - | - | TRBJ2-5
CASPPGTSGSRSSYNEQFF | TGTGCCAGCCCTCCCGGGACTAGCGGGAGCCGGAGCTCCTACAATGAGCAGTTCTTC | TRBV2 | 19 | - | TRBD2 | TRBJ2-1
CASSFSSGSHEQYF | TGTGCCAGCAGTTTCTCTAGCGGGAGCCACGAGCAGTACTTC | TRBV27 | 14 | - | TRBD2 | TRBJ2-7
CASSLFWGLEQYF | TGTGCCAGCAGTTTATTTTGGGGGCTCGAGCAGTACTTC | TRBV27 | 13 | - | - | TRBJ2-7
CAISGTSGPNNEQFF | TGTGCCATCAGTGGGACTAGCGGACCCAACAATGAGCAGTTCTTC | TRBV10-3 | 15 | - | TRBD2 | TRBJ2-1
CASSLGVRAPSTDTQYF | TGTGCCAGCAGCTTAGGGGTCAGGGCCCCATCCACAGATACGCAGTATTTT | TRBV7-9 | 17 | - | - | TRBJ2-3
CASSLMGQGGPRNEQFF | TGTGCCAGCAGTTTAATGGGCCAGGGGGGACCCAGGAATGAGCAGTTCTTC | TRBV27 | 17 | - | - | TRBJ2-1
CASSFTSGRTDTQYF | TGTGCCAGCAGCTTTACTAGCGGGAGAACAGATACGCAGTATTTT | TRBV7-3 | 15 | - | TRBD2 | TRBJ2-3
CASGSLAGGPGETQYF | TGTGCTAGTGGTTCTTTAGCGGGAGGGCCGGGAGAGACCCAGTACTTC | TRBV12-5 | 16 | once | TRBD2 | TRBJ2-5
CASKTSGGQETQYF | TGTGCCAGCAAAACTAGCGGGGGTCAAGAGACCCAGTACTTC | TRBV27 | 14 | - | TRBD2 | TRBJ2-5
CASSLMDGELFF | TGTGCCAGCAGCTTGATGGACGGGGAGCTGTTTTTT | TRBV5-6 | 12 | - | - | TRBJ2-2
CASSLGAGASGYTF | TGTGCCAGCAGCTTAGGGGCAGGGGCTTCGGGCTACACCTTC | TRBV7-9 | 14 | - | - | TRBJ1-2
CASSLGTSAGNTIYF | TGTGCCAGCAGCTTAGGCACCAGCGCTGGAAACACCATATATTTT | TRBV11-2 | 15 | - | - | TRBJ1-3
CASSLAGTGGGMAQYF | TGTGCCAGCAGCTTGGCCGGGACAGGGGGCGGAATGGCCCAGTACTTC | TRBV5-8 | 16 | - | TRBD1 | TRBJ2-5